This paragraph covers one TCR beta chain sequence. Authors' methods: Quantification of nucleated cells was approximated via reference gene primer amplification. Only in-frame clones appear in the TCRdb table, and some are missing; sequencing was by immunoSEQ multiplex PCR. The DNA was the basis for D and trimming; V, J and clone size are from that table. The sample holds roughly 88,000 clones, around 85% seen once. This specimen belongs to a study of blood T cell repertoires in COVID-19. Overall study context: PBMCs, B-cell-depleted T cells, or T cells were the source of the cDNA or gDNA that made up the material.

The V gene's germline CDR1 is SGHDT and CDR2 YYEEEE. Trimming took off 0 bases at V and 9 bases at J, with 7 bases between the two ends. This CDR3 has 12 residues. This sequence joins TRBV5-6 and TRBJ2-1; D not certain. Sequencing input: peripheral blood. The origin of this receptor is a woman at least 80 years old with active or convalescent COVID-19. The CDR3 DNA sequence: TGTGCCAGCAGCTTGGGGCATTTTGAGCAGTTCTTC. Translated: CASSLGHFEQFF.